The 19 T cell receptor beta chains below come from one sample, sequenced in a study of blood T cell repertoires in COVID-19. Data came from immunoSEQ multiplex PCR; TCRdb stores just in-frame clones and leaves some out. The sample consists of about 220,000 clones, around four fifths of them appearing once. Sequenced sample: peripheral blood. These receptor sequences come from a woman aged 70-85 years with COVID-19, enrolled during active disease.

CDR3 in amino acids: CASSLAMGGETQYF. CDR3 coding DNA: TGCGCCAGCAGCTTGGCCATGGGAGGAGAGACCCAGTACTTC. V is TRBV5-1 and J is TRBJ2-5; a weak D match, TRBD2 (6 bases). Germline CDR1 reads SGHRS; CDR2 reads YFSETQ. Trimming took off 0 bases at V and 4 bases at J, with 10 bases between the two ends. The CDR3 is 14 residues long. Combining the CDR3 with reference TRBV5-1 and TRBJ2-5 gives the whole variable domain KAGVTQTPRYLIKTRGQQVTLSCSPISGHRSVSWYQQTPGQGLQFLFEYFSETQRNKGNFPGRFSGRQFSNSRSEMNVSTLELGDSALYLCASSLAMGGETQYFGPGTRLLVL.

This clone was observed a few times. V and J are TRBV30 and TRBJ1-1; unclear D gene. CDR3 length: 17 amino acids. Germline values: CDR1 GTSNPN, CDR2 SVGIG (reference sequence). The germline V and J ends were trimmed by 1 base and 0 bases, with 18 bases remaining between them. The chain's CDR3 is CAWSEYTRVTMNTEAFF. The CDR3 DNA reads as TGTGCCTGGAGTGAGTATACGAGGGTTACCATGAACACTGAAGCTTTCTTT.

This chain connects TRBV9 to TRBJ1-1, with 7 nucleotides matching TRBD1. This CDR3 spans 14 amino acids. Germline V gene data show CDR1 as SGDLS and CDR2 as YYNGEE. Losses at the gene ends were 5 bases for V and 5 bases for J; bases not matched to a gene: 9. The CDR3 loop is CASSERQGRTEAFF. The CDR3 nucleotides read TGTGCCAGCAGTGAAAGACAGGGTAGGACTGAAGCTTTCTTT.

The rearrangement uses TRBV9 and TRBJ2-7, with TRBD1 identical over 9 bases. Trimming cost V 0 bases and J 3 bases; bases outside gene matches: 4. The CDR3 is 15 amino acids. Germline CDR1 and CDR2: SGDLS and YYNGEE. The CDR3: CASSVATGGGYEQYF. CDR3 sequence (DNA): TGTGCCAGCAGCGTAGCTACAGGGGGCGGCTACGAGCAGTACTTC.

This chain joins TRBV28 and TRBJ2-7, with TRBD2 matching 7 bases. The junction had 16 bases not matched to a gene; V was cut back by 4 bases and J by 1 base. The CDR3 is 18 residues long. Germline V gene data show CDR1 as MDHEN and CDR2 as SYDVKM. The CDR3 DNA follows: TGTGCCAGCAGTTCTTACAGGACGCGCGGGAGTAGGTCCTACGAGCAGTACTTC. This codes for CASSSYRTRGSRSYEQYF.

About this clone itself: The sample has other DNA sequences that encode this CDR3 too. The chain recombines TRBV18 with TRBJ2-1; D is undetermined. Trimming left V 3 bases short and J 0 bases short, with 9 bases between. Germline V gene data show CDR1 as KGHSH and CDR2 as LQKENI. The CDR3 length is 15 residues. CDR3 region: CASSPSLSSYNEQFF. In DNA form, the CDR3 reads TGTGCCAGCTCACCTTCGTTGAGCTCCTACAATGAGCAGTTCTTC.

CDR3 sequence (DNA): TGTGCCAGCAGCTCCCGACAAGTTGGGACTAATACGCAGTATTTT. This encodes CASSSRQVGTNTQYF. The J gene is TRBJ2-3, the V gene TRBV7-2, with TRBD2 identical over 7 bases. This CDR3 spans 15 amino acids. The V gene's germline CDR1 is SGHTA and CDR2 FQGNSA. J lost 7 bases, V lost 4 bases, and 11 bases had no gene match.

This clone was counted between two and nine times. The chain joins TRBV19 to TRBJ1-4, with 11 nucleotides matching TRBD1. This CDR3 contains 17 residues. V lost 4 bases, J lost 8 bases, and 12 bases stayed unmatched. In germline, CDR1 is LNHDA, CDR2 SQIVND (reference sequence). This CDR3 is CASSTWTGGGIAEKLFF. CDR3 DNA: TGTGCCAGTAGTACCTGGACAGGGGGCGGGATCGCGGAAAAACTGTTTTTT.

The chain combines TRBV7-9 with TRBJ1-5; D is uncertain. V lost 5 bases, J lost 2 bases, and 16 bases lay in between. The length of the CDR3 is 16 residues. The germline V gene encodes CDR1 SEHNR and CDR2 FQNEAQ (reference sequence). In DNA form, the CDR3 reads TGTGCCAGCAGCCATAATGCTGGTCAGGGCAATCAGCCCCAGCATTTT. This codes for CASSHNAGQGNQPQHF.

The chain joins TRBV4-2 to TRBJ2-1; maybe TRBD2 (6 bases). Germline V gene sequence: CDR1 LGHNA, CDR2 YNFKEQ. Trimming pared 0 bases from V and 7 bases from J, leaving 13 bases between. The CDR3 sequence is 15 residues long. The CDR3 reads CASSQEGTGENEQFF. CDR3 DNA sequence: TGTGCCAGCAGCCAAGAGGGAACGGGAGAGAATGAGCAGTTCTTC.

The chain recombines TRBV18 with TRBJ1-4, with D perhaps matching TRBD1 (5 bases). Trimming took 6 bases from V and 8 from J, leaving 19 bases between them. Germline CDR1 KGHSH, CDR2 LQKENI. The CDR3 covers 15 residues. CDR3 amino acids: CASSQEGRFGEKLFF. CDR3 DNA sequence: TGTGCCAGCTCCCAGGAGGGGAGATTCGGGGAAAAACTGTTTTTT.

A few counts support this clone. The rearrangement uses TRBV28 and TRBJ2-7; D is perhaps TRBD2 (6 bases). The CDR3 loop spans 14 amino acids. V was trimmed by 8 bases and J by 3 bases, leaving 17 bases between them. Germline V CDR1 and CDR2: MDHEN, SYDVKM. In DNA, the CDR3 is TGTGCCAGCGGGATGGAGGGGTTTAGCTACGAGCAGTACTTC. Protein product: CASGMEGFSYEQYF. Based on the CDR3 plus reference TRBV28 and TRBJ2-7, the full variable domain is DVKVTQSSRYLVKRTGEKVFLECVQDMDHENMFWYRQDPGLGLRLIYFSYDVKMKEKGDIPEGYSVSREKKERFSLILESASTNQTSMYLCASGMEGFSYEQYFGPGTRLTVT.

This chain links TRBV27 with TRBJ1-6; D is unresolved. V lost 6 bases and J 5 bases, leaving 17 bases between the germline ends. CDR1 is MNHEY, CDR2 SMNVEV, per germline (reference sequence). This CDR3 comprises 16 residues. CDR3 bases: TGTGCCAGCAGGCTAGCCTCACCCGTAAATAATTCACCCCTCCACTTT. Protein product: CASRLASPVNNSPLHF.

This chain uses TRBV3-1 (or the pseudogene TRBV3-2) with TRBJ2-7; the D gene is possibly TRBD2 (6 bases). Germline values: CDR1 LGHDT, CDR2 YNNKEL (reference sequence). Trimming took 1 base from V and 2 from J, leaving 12 bases between them. The CDR3 spans 15 residues. CDR3 nucleotide sequence: TGTGCCAGCAGCCAAGTAAATAGCGGCCCCTACGAGCAGTACTTC. This translates into CASSQVNSGPYEQYF.

The chain employs TRBV21-1 and TRBJ1-6. TRBV21-1 is noted as a pseudogene. The length of the CDR3 is 16 residues. The chain's CDR3 is CASSNLFGTPNSPLHF. The CDR3 coding sequence is TGTGCCAGCAGCAACCTTTTCGGGACTCCTAATTCACCCCTCCACTTT.

This rearrangement joins TRBV19 to TRBJ2-7, with D possibly being TRBD1 (5 bases). The CDR3 totals 15 residues. CDR1 LNHDA and CDR2 SQIVND come from the germline V gene (reference sequence). Trimming took off 4 bases at V and 3 bases at J, with 16 bases between the two ends. The CDR3 protein is CASSRENRYRYEQYF. The CDR3 region has the DNA TGTGCCAGTAGTAGAGAGAACAGGTACCGCTACGAGCAGTACTTC.

The rearrangement links TRBV5-1 to TRBJ2-1; TRBD2 agrees at 7 bases. Unmatched junction bases numbered 17, after V lost 6 bases and J lost 5 bases. Germline CDR1 is SGHRS and CDR2 is YFSETQ. This CDR3 spans 17 amino acids. The CDR3 DNA sequence: TGCGCCAGCACCCCCCGGGCGGGAGATAGTGCGAACAATGAGCAGTTCTTC. Translation: CASTPRAGDSANNEQFF.

The chain has TRBV4-1 and TRBJ2-7, with D tentatively TRBD2 (5 bases). This CDR3 is 16 amino acids long. The germline gives CDR1 MGHRA, CDR2 YSYEKL. V was trimmed by 4 bases and J by 5 bases, leaving 21 bases between them. CDR3 DNA: TGCGCCAGCAGCCCCCTATTCCATCGGGGTCGCCACGAGCAGTACTTC. The encoded protein is CASSPLFHRGRHEQYF.

The chain links TRBV27 to TRBJ2-5, with 11 bases that match TRBD2. CDR1 and CDR2 (germline): MNHEY, SMNVEV (reference sequence). The V gene end was trimmed by 6 bases and the J gene end by 2 bases; junction bases not matched to a gene: 5. The CDR3 runs 15 residues. CDR3 sequence: CASRTSGKGQETQYF. The CDR3 region has the DNA TGTGCCAGCAGGACTAGCGGGAAGGGTCAAGAGACCCAGTACTTC.